This T cell receptor beta chain was captured by sequencing in a study of T cells expressing NK-cell markers. Overall study context: Sorted CD3+CD56+NKG2C+, CD3+CD56+NKG2C- and CD3+CD56-NKG2C+ T-cell subsets were beta-chain profiled. Most of the eight sequenced donors tested HCMV-seropositive; one tested seronegative.

On this clonotype itself: Its antigen remains unknown.

The authors generated TCR beta cDNA through 5'RACE template switching with UMIs. From its re-call of the 5' RACE reads, TCRdb lists each CDR3 protein once, without DNA. In all, the sample yields over 150,000 distinct CDR3 sequences. The CDR3 contains 13 residues. Germline CDR1 is LNHDA and CDR2 is SQIVND (reference sequence). Study-level results: These clonotypes additionally ranked first within the CD3+CD56-NKG2C+ fraction of a handful of donors.

Sequencing used blood T cells: a sorted CD56 or NKG2C T cell subset, CD4+ or CD8+ T cells, or bulk PBMC T cells (not recorded which). The chain couples TRBV19 to TRBJ2-2. This receptor was taken from a man between 18 and 69 years old in good health. CDR3: CASSISDTGELFF.